The 26 T cell receptor beta chains below all came from one sample that was sequenced in a study of blood T cell repertoires in COVID-19. Profiling relied on immunoSEQ multiplex PCR, and the TCRdb table lists in-frame clones only, not all of them. The sample lists roughly 230,000 clones, over 75% occurring once. The sample consisted of PBMCs or T cells enriched from blood (not recorded which). The source is a woman aged 55-70 years who had recovered from COVID-19.

V is TRBV19 and J is TRBJ2-3, with 11 positions matching TRBD2. The CDR3 runs to 18 residues. Per the germline V gene, CDR1 is LNHDA and CDR2 is SQIVND (reference sequence). With V trimmed by 4 bases and J by 0 bases, 9 bases remained unmatched. This CDR3 reads CASSRDPGLAASTDTQYF. For the CDR3, the DNA is TGTGCCAGTAGTAGGGACCCGGGACTAGCGGCTAGCACAGATACGCAGTATTTT.

This chain links TRBV5-1 with TRBJ2-5; D unclear. The CDR3 sequence is 13 residues long. Germline CDR1 reads SGHRS; CDR2 reads YFSETQ. The germline V and J ends were trimmed by 4 bases and 3 bases, with 10 bases remaining between them. The DNA for the CDR3 is TGCGCCAGCAGCCCCCGCGGAAAAGAGACCCAGTACTTC. Protein: CASSPRGKETQYF.

This chain uses TRBV11-3 with TRBJ2-7; TRBD2 agrees at 8 bases. J gave up 6 bases and V 1 base, and 5 bases lay outside the gene matches. The CDR3 consists of 14 residues. CDR1 is SGHNT, CDR2 YENEEA, per germline. CDR3 coding DNA: TGTGCCAGCAGCTTAGGCGGGACTAGGGGCGAGCAGTACTTC. The encoded protein is CASSLGGTRGEQYF.

The rearrangement uses TRBV4-2 and TRBJ1-4; weak D call: TRBD1 (5 bases). Deletions cut 1 base from V and 0 bases from J, with 6 bases between. Per germline, CDR1 LGHNA and CDR2 YNFKEQ. The CDR3 totals 15 residues. CDR3 loop: CASSQATATNEKLFF. The CDR3 DNA sequence: TGTGCCAGCAGCCAAGCGACAGCAACTAATGAAAAACTGTTTTTT.

The chain recombines TRBV4-1 with TRBJ2-7; D is possibly TRBD2 (5 bases). V lost 4 bases and J 1 base, leaving 14 bases between the germline ends. CDR3 size: 15 residues. CDR1 MGHRA and CDR2 YSYEKL come from the germline V gene. In DNA form, the CDR3 reads TGCGCCAGCAGCCTGAGGGTTGAGGCGTCCTACGAGCAGTACTTC. Its protein product is CASSLRVEASYEQYF.

The genes are TRBV18 and TRBJ2-1, with TRBD2 identical over 12 bases. The V gene end was trimmed by 3 bases and the J gene end by 10 bases; junction bases not matched to a gene: 19. Per germline, CDR1 KGHSH and CDR2 LQKENI. The CDR3 is made up of 19 amino acids. The CDR3 loop is CASSPRLAGGPGETVEQFF. As DNA, the CDR3 is TGTGCCAGCTCACCCCGGCTAGCGGGAGGGCCTGGGGAGACGGTAGAGCAGTTCTTC.

The rearrangement uses TRBV4-3 and TRBJ2-5, with a weak D call TRBD1 (6 bases). CDR3 length equals 14 residues. The germline V and J ends were trimmed by 0 bases and 4 bases, with 9 bases remaining between them. Per the germline V gene, CDR1 is LGHNA and CDR2 is YSLEER. CDR3 loop: CASSQDQGRETQYF. CDR3 coding DNA: TGCGCCAGCAGCCAAGATCAGGGGAGAGAGACCCAGTACTTC.

The chain carries TRBV10-2 and TRBJ2-3; D possibly corresponds to TRBD2 (7 bases). Germline CDR1 and CDR2: WSHSY and SAAADI. V was trimmed by 5 bases and J by 11 bases, leaving 11 bases between them. There are 11 residues in the CDR3. The CDR3 is CASSRGGLQYF. Here the CDR3 DNA reads TGCGCCAGCAGTAGGGGGGGACTGCAGTATTTT.

The J gene is TRBJ1-2, the V gene TRBV6-5; D may be TRBD1 (5 bases). The CDR3 has 13 residues. Trimming left V 5 bases short and J 8 bases short, with 15 bases between. Germline values: CDR1 MNHEY, CDR2 SVGAGI. The CDR3 DNA follows: TGTGCCAGCAGTCCCCGGGTCCGGGGGGGCTACACCTTC. Its translation is CASSPRVRGGYTF.

V and J are TRBV11-3 and TRBJ2-3, with D perhaps TRBD1 (6 bases). Germline CDR1 and CDR2: SGHNT and YENEEA. V lost 2 bases, J lost 6 bases, and 15 bases lay in between. The CDR3 consists of 15 residues. The CDR3 region has the DNA TGTGCCAGCAGCTTAAGGCAGGGGTGGTCGGATACGCAGTATTTT. Translated: CASSLRQGWSDTQYF. The full variable domain, rest sourced from reference TRBV11-3 and TRBJ2-3, is EAGVVQSPRYKIIEKKQPVAFWCNPISGHNTLYWYLQNLGQGPELLIRYENEEAVDDSQLPKDRFSAERLKGVDSTLKIQPAELGDSAVYLCASSLRQGWSDTQYFGPGTRLTVL.

The J gene is TRBJ1-1, the V gene TRBV4-1, with TRBD1 as a possible D gene (5 bases). The length of the CDR3 is 17 residues. Trimming stripped 0 bases from V and 4 bases from J, with 18 bases between. CDR1 and CDR2 from the germline V gene are MGHRA and YSYEKL. CDR3: CASSQDTGQGRGTEAFF. The CDR3 DNA follows: TGCGCCAGCAGCCAAGATACAGGCCAAGGGCGGGGCACTGAAGCTTTCTTT.

V and J are TRBV9 and TRBJ1-3, with a weak D call TRBD1 (5 bases). Trimming shortened V by 0 bases and J by 2 bases, and 15 bases separated the two germline ends. The germline CDR1 and CDR2 sequences are SGDLS and YYNGEE. There are 17 residues in the CDR3. The CDR3 loop is CASSVATIVGPGNTIYF. CDR3 DNA: TGTGCCAGCAGCGTAGCTACCATAGTGGGGCCTGGAAACACCATATATTTT. Together with reference TRBV9 and TRBJ1-3, the CDR3 gives the full variable domain: DSGVTQTPKHLITATGQRVTLRCSPRSGDLSVYWYQQSLDQGLQFLIQYYNGEERAKGNILERFSAQQFPDLHSELNLSSLELGDSALYFCASSVATIVGPGNTIYFGEGSWLTVV.

CDR3 in amino acids: CASSFGTGTSYGYTF. CDR3 bases: TGTGCCAGCAGCTTTGGGACAGGAACGTCCTATGGCTACACCTTC. V gene TRBV13 combines with J gene TRBJ1-2, with 8 bases aligning to TRBD1. The CDR3 loop spans 15 amino acids. V was clipped by 3 bases and J by 4 bases; unmatched bases: 7. Germline lookup yields CDR1 PRHDT and CDR2 FYEKMQ (reference sequence). Full variable domain (remainder filled in from reference TRBV13 and TRBJ1-2): AAGVIQSPRHLIKEKRETATLKCYPIPRHDTVYWYQQGPGQDPQFLISFYEKMQSDKGSIPDRFSAQQFSDYHSELNMSSLELGDSALYFCASSFGTGTSYGYTFGSGTRLTVV.

The chain has TRBV29-1 and TRBJ2-7, with TRBD2 as a possible D gene (5 bases). Germline CDR1 reads SQVTM; CDR2 reads ANQGSEA. Between the trimmed V and J ends, which lost 3 bases and 0 bases, there was a span of 12 bases. The CDR3 has 14 residues. DNA of the CDR3: TGCAGCGTTGACGGCGGGCGTAGCTCCTACGAGCAGTACTTC. Translating it yields CSVDGGRSSYEQYF.

This clone was recorded once. The V and J genes are TRBV6-2 or TRBV6-3 and TRBJ2-2; 9 bases map to TRBD1. The germline V gene encodes CDR1 MNHEY and CDR2 SVGEGT. This CDR3 has 15 amino acids. With 4 bases clipped from V and 5 bases from J, the junction kept 5 bases outside the gene matches. This chain's CDR3 is CASSSQGASTGELFF. Here the CDR3 DNA reads TGTGCCAGCAGTTCACAGGGGGCAAGTACCGGGGAGCTGTTTTTT.

The chain couples TRBV11-2 to TRBJ2-5; 7 bases are shared with TRBD2. In germline, CDR1 is SGHAT, CDR2 FQNNGV. The CDR3 covers 16 residues. After removal of 1 base from V and 3 bases from J, the junction contained 8 bases not matched to a gene. CDR3: CASSLGLLAGEETQYF. DNA for the CDR3: TGTGCCAGCAGCTTAGGCTTATTGGCGGGAGAAGAGACCCAGTACTTC.

This chain uses TRBV10-3 with TRBJ1-1, with 7 bases lining up with TRBD1. CDR1 is ENHRY, CDR2 SYGVKD, per germline. The CDR3 is made up of 13 amino acids. V trimming: 4 bases; J trimming: 5 bases; junction bases outside the gene matches: 4. Here the CDR3 DNA reads TGTGCCATCAGTGCAGGGGGGAGAACTGAAGCTTTCTTT. It specifies CAISAGGRTEAFF.

The rearrangement joins TRBV10-3 to TRBJ1-4, with no clear D. V lost 4 bases to trimming and J lost 6 bases, with 9 bases between them. Germline V gene sequence: CDR1 ENHRY, CDR2 SYGVKD. The CDR3 runs to 13 residues. In DNA form, the CDR3 reads TGTGCCATCAGTGCCGGGAAGGATGAAAAACTGTTTTTT. Residues: CAISAGKDEKLFF.

This sequence joins TRBV9 and TRBJ2-5, with TRBD1 matching over 7 bases. This CDR3 contains 16 residues. V was pared by 0 bases and J by 0 bases, with 5 bases of the junction left unmatched. Germline V gene data show CDR1 as SGDLS and CDR2 as YYNGEE. CDR3 amino acids: CASSVDTGQYQETQYF. CDR3 DNA sequence: TGTGCCAGCAGCGTAGACACGGGACAGTACCAAGAGACCCAGTACTTC.

This chain links TRBV25-1 with TRBJ2-7; 10 positions agree with TRBD2. CDR1 MGHDK and CDR2 SYGVNS come from the germline V gene. This CDR3 has 14 residues. Trimming cost V 6 bases and J 2 bases; bases outside gene matches: 4. Here the CDR3 reads CASSRTSGTYEQYF. The CDR3, as DNA: TGTGCCAGCAGCCGGACTAGCGGAACCTACGAGCAGTACTTC.

The sample holds a few counts of this clone. The chain uses TRBV6-2 or TRBV6-3 and TRBJ1-5; the match to TRBD1 covers 7 bases. The V gene's germline CDR1 is MNHEY and CDR2 SVGEGT. The CDR3 length is 16 residues. Unmatched junction bases numbered 14, after V lost 6 bases and J lost 6 bases. The CDR3 nucleotides are TGTGCCAGCAGACCTAGACAGGGCGGGCAGGGTCAGCCCCAGCATTTT. This encodes CASRPRQGGQGQPQHF.

J is TRBJ1-1 and V is TRBV15; unclear D gene. The CDR3 is 15 residues long. The germline CDR1 and CDR2 sequences are LNHNV and YYDKDF (reference sequence). Trimming left V 0 bases short and J 2 bases short, with 10 bases between. The DNA of the CDR3 is TGTGCCACCAGCAGAGAATTAAGAGGTAACACTGAAGCTTTCTTT. Its protein is CATSRELRGNTEAFF.

The chain carries TRBV5-8 and TRBJ2-5, with 8 bases identical to TRBD1. J gave up 3 bases and V 4 bases, and 5 bases lay outside the gene matches. Germline V gives CDR1 SGHTS, CDR2 YDEGEE. CDR3 length: 14 residues. The CDR3 bases are TGTGCCAGCAGCATGACAGGGGCTGAAGAGACCCAGTACTTC. Its protein product is CASSMTGAEETQYF. The variable domain in full, completed from reference TRBV5-8 and TRBJ2-5, reads EAGVTQSPTHLIKTRGQQATLRCSPISGHTSVYWYQQALGLGLQFLLWYDEGEERNRGNFPPRFSGRQFPNYSSELNVNALELEDSALYLCASSMTGAEETQYFGPGTRLLVL.

The genes are TRBV4-3 and TRBJ1-2, with 8 bases that match TRBD1. Trimming at V came to 4 bases and at J to 6 bases, leaving 13 bases not matched to a gene. The CDR3 totals 16 residues. Germline V gene data show CDR1 as LGHNA and CDR2 as YSLEER. The CDR3: CASSLDLGQGRNGYTF. The CDR3 DNA reads as TGCGCCAGCAGCCTAGATCTAGGACAGGGAAGGAATGGCTACACCTTC.

In the case of this clone: Other DNA sequences from this sample encode an identical CDR3 as well. CDR3 sequence reads: CASSLGQGSTGELFF. The CDR3 region has the DNA TGCGCCAGCAGCTTGGGACAGGGGTCAACCGGGGAGCTGTTTTTT. This rearrangement joins TRBV5-1 to TRBJ2-2; TRBD1 agrees at 8 bases. V lost 0 bases to trimming and J lost 5 bases; unmatched junction nucleotides: 3. Germline V gene lookup returns CDR1 SGHRS and CDR2 YFSETQ. CDR3 size: 15 residues.

This clone was counted only a few times. The chain recombines TRBV11-2 with TRBJ2-7; weak D call: TRBD2 (5 bases). V lost 5 bases and J lost 7, with 15 bases in between. The CDR3 is made up of 13 amino acids. The germline V gene encodes CDR1 SGHAT and CDR2 FQNNGV. CDR3 DNA sequence: TGTGCCAGCAGCCCGGTGGCGGGCAGGGAGCAGTACTTC. Encoded protein: CASSPVAGREQYF.